A single sample gave rise to the 6 T cell receptor beta chains below, sequenced in a study of blood T cell repertoires in COVID-19. TCRdb keeps only in-frame clones here, not all; method: immunoSEQ multiplex PCR. This table holds 150,000 to 250,000 clones, around 94% found once. The sample comprised peripheral blood. The origin of the receptors is a man aged 25 to 45 with COVID-19, enrolled during active disease.

The rearrangement uses TRBV10-2 and TRBJ1-1; D unresolved. Trimming took off 2 bases at V and 8 bases at J, with 6 bases between the two ends. Germline loops: CDR1 WSHSY, CDR2 SAAADI. This CDR3 has 11 residues. CDR3 coding DNA: TGCGCCAGCAGTGAGGCGATGGAAGCTTTCTTT. Translated, it gives CASSEAMEAFF.

This chain connects TRBV6-5 to TRBJ1-2, with D possibly matching TRBD1 (6 bases). This CDR3 is 14 amino acids long. Germline CDR1 MNHEY, CDR2 SVGAGI. Trimming took off 7 bases at V and 5 bases at J, with 17 bases between the two ends. This chain's CDR3 is CASTNTGTLYGYTF. The CDR3 nucleotides read TGTGCCAGCACCAATACGGGGACACTTTATGGCTACACCTTC.

V usage is TRBV4-1 and J usage is TRBJ2-1; 10 bases match TRBD2. The V segment lost 3 bases and the J segment 1 base; nucleotides outside the gene matches: 6. CDR3 length: 17 residues. Germline CDR1 and CDR2: MGHRA and YSYEKL. This chain's CDR3 is CASSHLGLADSYNEQFF. Here the CDR3 DNA reads TGCGCCAGCAGCCATCTCGGACTAGCGGATTCCTACAATGAGCAGTTCTTC.

The chain uses TRBV24-1 and TRBJ2-1; 7 positions agree with TRBD1. The trim removed 1 base at V and 7 bases at J, leaving 3 bases unmatched. The CDR3 has 14 residues. Per the germline V gene, CDR1 is KGHDR and CDR2 is SFDVKD. The CDR3 nucleotides are TGTGCCACCAGTGATTTATCAGGGGGAAATGAGCAGTTCTTC. It encodes CATSDLSGGNEQFF.

The chain employs TRBV13 and TRBJ2-1; D call uncertain. The germline gives CDR1 PRHDT, CDR2 FYEKMQ (reference sequence). The length of the CDR3 is 14 residues. V dropped 3 bases and J dropped 2 bases, with 8 bases sitting between them. The CDR3 DNA reads as TGTGCCAGCAGCTTTGGCTTAACCTACAATGAGCAGTTCTTC. It is translated as CASSFGLTYNEQFF. Combining the CDR3 with reference TRBV13 and TRBJ2-1 gives the whole variable domain AAGVIQSPRHLIKEKRETATLKCYPIPRHDTVYWYQQGPGQDPQFLISFYEKMQSDKGSIPDRFSAQQFSDYHSELNMSSLELGDSALYFCASSFGLTYNEQFFGPGTRLTVL.

V usage is TRBV3-1 (or the pseudogene TRBV3-2) and J usage is TRBJ2-7; maybe TRBD2 (7 bases). This CDR3 spans 18 amino acids. Germline V gives CDR1 LGHDT, CDR2 YNNKEL (reference sequence). V shed 2 bases and J shed 2 bases, with 22 bases lying between them. CDR3 loop: CASSQRGGETGPPYEQYF. CDR3 DNA sequence: TGTGCCAGCAGCCAAAGGGGGGGGGAGACAGGACCCCCCTACGAGCAGTACTTC.